This T cell receptor beta chain stems from a study of human T cells and chemical hapten exposure. In TCRdb, the RACE reads were re-called with MiXCR into one record per CDR3 protein. Seen here are around 380,000 distinct CDR3 sequences, around 5% observed once, and the top ten hold under 3%. Time point here: patch test 1, 2 weeks after DPC sensitization. Treatment in this sample: therapeutic diphenylcyclopropenone sensitization with weekly scalp DPC. Study conclusions and caveats: Among TCRs, those above 1 in 1000 frequency were unaffected by DPC sensitization.

This clonotype has at least ten counts. Antigen: not known. Germline V gene lookup returns CDR1 SEHNR and CDR2 FQNEAQ (reference sequence). This CDR3 is built from 18 residues. V lost 5 bases, J lost 0 bases, and 17 bases lay in between. The chain joins TRBV7-9 to TRBJ2-6, with D perhaps matching TRBD1 (6 bases). The receptor was derived from a woman in her forties or fifties with alopecia areata. Some clones in this sample may be carry-over from other donors' samples. The specimen comprised whole blood, sampled in connection with sensitization to the hapten diphenylcyclopropenone (DPC). The CDR3 reads CASSVRGPTISGANVLTF. The CDR3 DNA follows: TGTGCCAGCAGCGTCAGGGGACCAACCATCTCTGGGGCCAACGTCCTGACTTTC. The variable domain in full, completed from reference TRBV7-9 and TRBJ2-6, reads DTGVSQNPRHKITKRGQNVTFRCDPISEHNRLYWYRQTLGQGPEFLTYFQNEAQLEKSRLLSDRFSAERPKGSFSTLEIQRTEQGDSAMYLCASSVRGPTISGANVLTFGAGSRLTVL.